The present TCR beta chain was sequenced within a study of blood T cell repertoires in COVID-19. How the authors handled the data: The assay estimated nucleated cells by amplifying reference gene primers. Clones were sequenced by immunoSEQ multiplex PCR, and TCRdb holds only the in-frame ones, with some missing. That table is the source of V, J and clone size, and D and trimming were worked out from the DNA. Of 65,000 to 85,000 clones listed, 90% to 95% are singletons. The sample was peripheral blood. This sequence was found in a human donor in a cohort sampled during active COVID-19.

The CDR3 is CASRDPRTSVGTDTQYF. CDR3 DNA sequence: TGTGCCAGCAGGGACCCCCGGACTAGCGTGGGCACAGATACGCAGTATTTT. The chain carries TRBV11-2 and TRBJ2-3, with 9 bases matching TRBD2. The junction had 11 bases not matched to a gene; V was cut back by 6 bases and J by 1 base. CDR3 size: 17 residues. Germline loops: CDR1 SGHAT, CDR2 FQNNGV. Combining the CDR3 with reference TRBV11-2 and TRBJ2-3 gives the whole variable domain EAGVAQSPRYKIIEKRQSVAFWCNPISGHATLYWYQQILGQGPKLLIQFQNNGVVDDSQLPKDRFSAERLKGVDSTLKIQPAKLEDSAVYLCASRDPRTSVGTDTQYFGPGTRLTVL.